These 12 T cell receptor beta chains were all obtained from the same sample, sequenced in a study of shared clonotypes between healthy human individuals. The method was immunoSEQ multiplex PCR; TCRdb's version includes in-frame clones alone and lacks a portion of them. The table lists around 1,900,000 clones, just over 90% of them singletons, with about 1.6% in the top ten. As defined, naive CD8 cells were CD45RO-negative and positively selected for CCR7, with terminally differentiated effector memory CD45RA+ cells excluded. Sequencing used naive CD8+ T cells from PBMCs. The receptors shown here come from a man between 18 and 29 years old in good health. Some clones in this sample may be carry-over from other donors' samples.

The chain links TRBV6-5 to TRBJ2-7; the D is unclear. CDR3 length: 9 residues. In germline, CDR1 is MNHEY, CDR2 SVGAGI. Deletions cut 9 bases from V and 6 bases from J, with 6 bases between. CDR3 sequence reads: CARKAEQYF. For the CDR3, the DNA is TGTGCCAGAAAGGCCGAGCAGTACTTC.

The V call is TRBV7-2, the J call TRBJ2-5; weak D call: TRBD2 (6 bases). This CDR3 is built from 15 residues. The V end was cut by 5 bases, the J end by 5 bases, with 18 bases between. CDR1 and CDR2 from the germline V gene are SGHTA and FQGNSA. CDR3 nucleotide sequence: TGTGCCAGCAGCCCGACGGGAGCCTTGGGGGAGACCCAGTACTTC. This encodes CASSPTGALGETQYF. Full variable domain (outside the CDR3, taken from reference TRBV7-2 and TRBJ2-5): GAGVSQSPSNKVTEKGKDVELRCDPISGHTALYWYRQSLGQGLEFLIYFQGNSAPDKSGLPSDRFSAERTGGSVSTLTIQRTQQEDSAVYLCASSPTGALGETQYFGPGTRLLVL.

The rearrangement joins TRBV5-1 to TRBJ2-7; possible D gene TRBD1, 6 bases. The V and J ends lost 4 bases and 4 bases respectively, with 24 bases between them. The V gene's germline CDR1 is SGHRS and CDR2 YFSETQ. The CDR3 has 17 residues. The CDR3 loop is CASSLGVNRAGGYEQYF. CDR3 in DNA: TGCGCCAGCAGCCTGGGGGTTAACAGGGCGGGTGGGTACGAGCAGTACTTC. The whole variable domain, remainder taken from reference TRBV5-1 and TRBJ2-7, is KAGVTQTPRYLIKTRGQQVTLSCSPISGHRSVSWYQQTPGQGLQFLFEYFSETQRNKGNFPGRFSGRQFSNSRSEMNVSTLELGDSALYLCASSLGVNRAGGYEQYFGPGTRLTVT.

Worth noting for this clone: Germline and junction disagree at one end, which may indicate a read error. The CDR3 coding sequence is TGTGCCAGCAGTCCGACAACCCGACCGGGACAGGGGATTCTTTTT. Encoded protein: CASSPTTRPGQGILF. The rearrangement joins TRBV27 to TRBJ1-4; 10 positions agree with TRBD1. This CDR3 comprises 15 residues. Germline loops: CDR1 MNHEY, CDR2 SMNVEV (reference sequence).

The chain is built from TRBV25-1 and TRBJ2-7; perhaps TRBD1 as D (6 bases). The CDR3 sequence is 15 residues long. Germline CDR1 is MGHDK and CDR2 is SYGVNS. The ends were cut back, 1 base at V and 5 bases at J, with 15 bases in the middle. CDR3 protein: CASSESYTGHHEQYF. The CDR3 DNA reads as TGTGCCAGCAGTGAATCTTACACAGGGCACCACGAGCAGTACTTC.

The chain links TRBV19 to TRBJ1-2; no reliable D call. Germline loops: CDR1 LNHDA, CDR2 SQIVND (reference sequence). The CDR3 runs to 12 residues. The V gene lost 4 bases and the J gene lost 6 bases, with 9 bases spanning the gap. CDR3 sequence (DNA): TGTGCCAGTAGTACGGACGACCATGGCTACACCTTC. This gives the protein CASSTDDHGYTF.

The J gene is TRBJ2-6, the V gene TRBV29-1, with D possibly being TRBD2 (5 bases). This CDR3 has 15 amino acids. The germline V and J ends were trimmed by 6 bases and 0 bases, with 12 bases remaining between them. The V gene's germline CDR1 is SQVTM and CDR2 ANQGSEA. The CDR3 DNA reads TGCAGCGTCGGGCTGAGGGACTCTGGGGCCAACGTCCTGACTTTC. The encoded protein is CSVGLRDSGANVLTF.

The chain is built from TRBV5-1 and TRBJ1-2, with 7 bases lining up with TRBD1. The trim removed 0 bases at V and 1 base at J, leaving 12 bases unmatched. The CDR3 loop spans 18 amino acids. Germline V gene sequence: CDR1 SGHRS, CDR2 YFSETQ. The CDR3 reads CASSLAHAGTALNYGYTF. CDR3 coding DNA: TGCGCCAGCAGCTTGGCCCACGCGGGGACAGCTCTTAACTATGGCTACACCTTC.

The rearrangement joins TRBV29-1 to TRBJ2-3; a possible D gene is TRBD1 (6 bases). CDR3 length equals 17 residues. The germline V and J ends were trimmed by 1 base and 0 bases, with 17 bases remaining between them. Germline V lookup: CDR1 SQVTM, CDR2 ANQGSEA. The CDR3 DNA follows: TGCAGCGTTGAAGTTGAAGACCGGGACACAAGCACAGATACGCAGTATTTT. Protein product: CSVEVEDRDTSTDTQYF.

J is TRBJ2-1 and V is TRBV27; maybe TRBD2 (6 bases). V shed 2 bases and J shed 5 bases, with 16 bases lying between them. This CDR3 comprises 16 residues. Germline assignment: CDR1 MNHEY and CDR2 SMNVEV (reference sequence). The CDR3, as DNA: TGTGCCAGCAGTTTAGCCATGTTAGGGGAGGACAATGAGCAGTTCTTC. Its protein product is CASSLAMLGEDNEQFF.

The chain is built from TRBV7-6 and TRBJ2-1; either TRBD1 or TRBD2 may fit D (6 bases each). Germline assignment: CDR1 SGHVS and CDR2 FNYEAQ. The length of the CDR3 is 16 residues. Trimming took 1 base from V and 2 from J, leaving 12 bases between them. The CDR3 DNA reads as TGTGCCAGCAGCTTAGTAAGGGGGAGGCCCTACAATGAGCAGTTCTTC. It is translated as CASSLVRGRPYNEQFF.

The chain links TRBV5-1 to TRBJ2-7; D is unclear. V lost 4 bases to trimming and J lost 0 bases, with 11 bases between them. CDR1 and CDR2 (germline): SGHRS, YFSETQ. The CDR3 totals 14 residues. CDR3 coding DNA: TGCGCCAGCAGCCTCGACCTCCTCTCCTACGAGCAGTACTTC. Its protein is CASSLDLLSYEQYF. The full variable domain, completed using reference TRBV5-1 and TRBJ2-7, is KAGVTQTPRYLIKTRGQQVTLSCSPISGHRSVSWYQQTPGQGLQFLFEYFSETQRNKGNFPGRFSGRQFSNSRSEMNVSTLELGDSALYLCASSLDLLSYEQYFGPGTRLTVT.